This is a list of T cell receptor beta chains from one sample in a study of patients and donors after allogeneic stem cell transplantation. TCRdb re-analysed the RT-PCR reads in MiXCR, keeping a single row per CDR3 protein. The table includes approximately 220,000 distinct CDR3 sequences, about 37% detected once. Input material: blood, either unsorted or a sorted T cell fraction (not recorded which). The receptor set was obtained from a human donor who was either an allogeneic HSCT recipient or a stem cell or donor lymphocyte infusion donor (not recorded which). It is not recorded whose cells these are; they may come from a transplant donor. The CDR3 runs from the conserved cysteine through the conserved F or W. D genes are given only for firm matches. Size is omitted from some rows. Given values are once, few, many or a class for expanded clones.

D,J,V,size,DNA,CDR3
TRBD1,TRBJ1-1,TRBV12-3/TRBV12-4,.,TGTGCCAGCAGCCCAACCAGGGGGGTTGAAGCTTTCTTT,CASSPTRGVEAFF
TRBD1,TRBJ1-2,TRBV5-5,.,TGTGCCAGCAGCGGCCGGGACAGGGGCTATGGCTACACCTTC,CASSGRDRGYGYTF
.,TRBJ1-2,TRBV29-1,.,TGCAGCGTTGGACAGGAGTTTAACTATGGCTACACCTTC,CSVGQEFNYGYTF
.,TRBJ2-7,TRBV29-1,.,TGCAGCGTTCGTCCTCAGCGTTATTCCTACGAGCAATACTTC,CSVRPQRYSYEQYF
TRBD1,TRBJ1-1,TRBV28,few,TGTGCCAGCAGTACCTCGGACAGGAGAACGGCTGAAGCTTTCTTT,CASSTSDRRTAEAFF
.,TRBJ2-4,TRBV2,.,TGTGCCAGCAGTGAAGTAGAGGGATTAAACATTCAGTACTTC,CASSEVEGLNIQYF
.,TRBJ2-1,TRBV12-3/TRBV12-4,.,TGTGCCAGCAGTTTAGGGGCCCCTAGCGATACCTACAATGAGCAGTTCTTC,CASSLGAPSDTYNEQFF
.,TRBJ1-2,TRBV29-1,.,TGCAGCGTTTCCAGACCCGACAGCTATGGCTACACCTTC,CSVSRPDSYGYTF
TRBD1,TRBJ1-5,TRBV13,.,TGTGCCAGCAGCGCGGGACAGCGCAATCAGCCCCAGCATTTT,CASSAGQRNQPQHF
.,TRBJ1-1,TRBV6-5,few,TGTGCCAGCAGCTCCGGGCGGGGCACTGAAGCTTTCTTT,CASSSGRGTEAFF
.,TRBJ2-1,TRBV11-2,.,TGTGCCAGCAGCTCCCTCAGGGGAACCAACAATGAGCAGTTCTTC,CASSSLRGTNNEQFF
.,TRBJ1-1,TRBV4-1,.,TGCGCCAGCAGCCAAGAGGCAGGGCGGAACACTGAAGCTTTCTTT,CASSQEAGRNTEAFF
TRBD1,TRBJ1-5,TRBV12-3/TRBV12-4,.,TGTGCCAGCAGAAGACAGGGCTGGCAGCCCCAGCATTTT,CASRRQGWQPQHF
TRBD1,TRBJ2-3,TRBV7-2,.,TGTGCCAGCAGCTTGGGACAGGGAGAGGCAGATACGCAGTATTTT,CASSLGQGEADTQYF
TRBD1,TRBJ1-5,TRBV28,.,TGTGCCAGCAGTTACGGGACAGGGGAAGACTTCAATCAGCCCCAGCATTTT,CASSYGTGEDFNQPQHF
.,TRBJ1-1,TRBV4-1,.,TGCGCCAGCAGCCTTCCGTGGAGGGAGAACACTGAAGCTTTCTTT,CASSLPWRENTEAFF
.,TRBJ1-1,TRBV15,.,TGTGCCACCGGCAGAGGACTCTCGAACACTGAAGCTTTCTTT,CATGRGLSNTEAFF
TRBD1,TRBJ1-5,TRBV4-2,.,TGTGCCAGCAGCCCCCCGGGACAGGGATATCAGCCCCAGCATTTT,CASSPPGQGYQPQHF
.,TRBJ2-4,TRBV28,few,TGTGCCAGCAGCCGGGACAATCGTAACATTCAGTACTTC,CASSRDNRNIQYF
.,TRBJ2-7,TRBV27,once,TGTGCCAGCAGTTTATTAGGGTCCGGGTACGAGCAGTACTTC,CASSLLGSGYEQYF
.,TRBJ1-5,TRBV12-3/TRBV12-4,few,TGTGCCAGCAGTTCCAGGGATGGCAATCAGCCCCAGCATTTT,CASSSRDGNQPQHF
.,TRBJ2-7,TRBV18,.,TGTGCCAGCTCACCAGGTGACGGCGCCTTCCGCGAGCAGTACTTC,CASSPGDGAFREQYF
TRBD2,TRBJ2-2,TRBV24-1,.,TGTGCCACCAGTGACCCAACGGGACTAGCGGGGACCGGGGAGCTGTTTTTT,CATSDPTGLAGTGELFF
.,TRBJ2-1,TRBV27,.,TGTGCCAGCAGTTTATCAGGGGTGAGCTCCTACAATGAGCAGTTCTTC,CASSLSGVSSYNEQFF
.,TRBJ1-5,TRBV24-1,few,TGTGCCACCAGTGAAACAGGGAGGAATCAGCCCCAGCATTTT,CATSETGRNQPQHF
.,TRBJ1-3,TRBV12-3/TRBV12-4,once,TGTGCCAGCAGCCGCCCAGGGACTGGAAACACCATATATTTT,CASSRPGTGNTIYF
.,TRBJ2-7,TRBV20-1,.,TGCAGTGCTAGAGATTTTCAGAACTACGAGCAGTACTTC,CSARDFQNYEQYF
.,TRBJ2-2,TRBV12-3/TRBV12-4,.,TGTGCCAGCAGTTTCCTACAGGGGAACACCGGGGAGCTGTTTTTT,CASSFLQGNTGELFF
.,TRBJ1-6,TRBV12-3/TRBV12-4,.,TGTGCCAGCAGGCCCAGGGTGCAGAATTCACCCCTCCACTTT,CASRPRVQNSPLHF
TRBD1,TRBJ1-1,TRBV3-1,.,TGTGCCAGCAGCAAAGGACAGGGCTGGGACACTGAAGCTTTCTTT,CASSKGQGWDTEAFF
.,TRBJ2-7,TRBV28,.,TGTGCCAGCAGTTTACCCTCCGCATCAGCAACCTACGAGCAGTACTTC,CASSLPSASATYEQYF
.,TRBJ1-2,TRBV28,few,TGTGCCAGCAGGGCCGTCTATGGCTACACCTTC,CASRAVYGYTF
.,TRBJ1-2,TRBV7-9,.,TGTGCCAGCAGCCCCTTTCTTAGAGTCGACCTTAACTATGGCTACACCTTC,CASSPFLRVDLNYGYTF
.,TRBJ1-3,TRBV28,few,TGTGCCAGCAGTTTAGGGCAGGGTCCTAGGACTGGAAACACCATATATTTT,CASSLGQGPRTGNTIYF
TRBD1,TRBJ1-5,TRBV4-2,.,TGTGCCAGCAGCCAGAGGACAGGGGGCAATCAGCCCCAGCATTTT,CASSQRTGGNQPQHF
.,TRBJ1-5,TRBV11-2,.,TGTGCCAGCAGCCCCCCCCCGGGTTGGGCCGTGTATAATCAGCCCCAGCATTTT,CASSPPPGWAVYNQPQHF
TRBD1,TRBJ2-1,TRBV19,.,TGTGCCAGTAGTAAAACCGGGACAGGGGACAATGAGCAGTTCTTC,CASSKTGTGDNEQFF
.,TRBJ1-2,TRBV14,.,TGTGCCAGCAGCCGCGACATGGGCGGCTACACCTTC,CASSRDMGGYTF
TRBD2,TRBJ2-1,TRBV12-3/TRBV12-4,.,TGTGCCAGCAGTAGGACTAGCGGGAGTTACAATGAGCAGTTCTTC,CASSRTSGSYNEQFF
.,TRBJ1-1,TRBV4-3,few,TGCGCCAGCAGCCAAGATAAGACCCTCGACAGGAACACTGAAGCTTTCTTT,CASSQDKTLDRNTEAFF